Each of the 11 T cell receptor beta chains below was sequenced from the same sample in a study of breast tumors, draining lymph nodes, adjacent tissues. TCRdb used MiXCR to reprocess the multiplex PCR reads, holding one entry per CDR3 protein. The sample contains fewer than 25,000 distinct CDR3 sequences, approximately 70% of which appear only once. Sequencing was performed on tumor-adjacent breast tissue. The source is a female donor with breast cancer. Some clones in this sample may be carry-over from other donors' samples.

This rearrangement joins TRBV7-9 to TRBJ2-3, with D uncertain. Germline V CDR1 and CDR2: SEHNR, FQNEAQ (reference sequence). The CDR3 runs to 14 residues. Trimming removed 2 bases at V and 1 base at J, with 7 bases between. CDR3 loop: CASSLLQGTDTQYF. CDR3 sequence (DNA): TGTGCCAGCAGCTTATTACAAGGCACAGATACGCAGTATTTT.

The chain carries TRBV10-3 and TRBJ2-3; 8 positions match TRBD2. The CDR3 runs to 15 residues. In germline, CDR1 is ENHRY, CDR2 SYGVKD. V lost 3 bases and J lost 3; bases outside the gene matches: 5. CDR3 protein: CAISDSGVGTDTQYF. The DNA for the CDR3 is TGTGCCATCAGTGATAGCGGGGTAGGAACAGATACGCAGTATTTT.

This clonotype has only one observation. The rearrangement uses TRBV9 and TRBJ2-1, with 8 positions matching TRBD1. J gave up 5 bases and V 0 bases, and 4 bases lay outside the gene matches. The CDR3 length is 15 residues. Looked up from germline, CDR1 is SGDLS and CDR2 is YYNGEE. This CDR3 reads CASSVEGRGHNEQFF. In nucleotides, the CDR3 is TGTGCCAGCAGCGTAGAGGGCAGGGGGCACAATGAGCAGTTCTTC.

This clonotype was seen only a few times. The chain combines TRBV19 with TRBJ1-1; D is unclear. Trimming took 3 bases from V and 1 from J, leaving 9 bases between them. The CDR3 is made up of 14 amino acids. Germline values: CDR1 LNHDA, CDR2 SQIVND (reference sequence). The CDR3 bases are TGTGCCAGTAGTATCGGGTATAGGAACACTGAAGCTTTCTTT. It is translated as CASSIGYRNTEAFF.

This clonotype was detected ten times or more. The CDR3, as DNA: TGCGCCAGCAGCCAAGAGGGCCTCCGGGGGGGCTTCTCCTACGAGCAGTACTTC. Residues: CASSQEGLRGGFSYEQYF. This rearrangement joins TRBV4-1 to TRBJ2-7; 8 bases map to TRBD2. V dropped 0 bases and J dropped 0; count of bases not matched to a gene: 10. The CDR3 totals 18 residues. Germline V gene lookup returns CDR1 MGHRA and CDR2 YSYEKL.

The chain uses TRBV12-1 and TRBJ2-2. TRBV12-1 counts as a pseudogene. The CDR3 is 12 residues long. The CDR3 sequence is CASSRGSGELFF. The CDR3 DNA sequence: TGTGCCAGCAGCCGGGGTTCCGGGGAGCTGTTTTTT.

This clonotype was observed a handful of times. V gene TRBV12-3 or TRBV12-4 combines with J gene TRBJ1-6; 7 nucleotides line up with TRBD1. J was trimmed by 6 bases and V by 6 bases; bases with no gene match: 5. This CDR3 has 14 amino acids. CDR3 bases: TGTGCCAGCAGAGGGGGACAGCTTAATTCACCCCTCCACTTT. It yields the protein CASRGGQLNSPLHF.

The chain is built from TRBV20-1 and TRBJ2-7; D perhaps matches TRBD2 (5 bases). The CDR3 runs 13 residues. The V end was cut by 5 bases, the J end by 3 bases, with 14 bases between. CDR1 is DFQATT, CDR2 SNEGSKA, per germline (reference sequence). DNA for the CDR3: TGCAGTGCTGTTCGGGATCCCGTCTACGAGCAGTACTTC. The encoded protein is CSAVRDPVYEQYF.

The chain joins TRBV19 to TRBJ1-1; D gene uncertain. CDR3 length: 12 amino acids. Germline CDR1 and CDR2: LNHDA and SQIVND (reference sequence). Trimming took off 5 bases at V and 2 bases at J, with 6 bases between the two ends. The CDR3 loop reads CASSYSNTEAFF. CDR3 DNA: TGTGCCAGTAGTTACAGTAACACTGAAGCTTTCTTT.

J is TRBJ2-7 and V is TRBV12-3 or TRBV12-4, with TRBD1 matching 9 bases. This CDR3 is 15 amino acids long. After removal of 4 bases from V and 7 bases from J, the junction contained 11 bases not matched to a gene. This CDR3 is CASSSRTGATLEQYF. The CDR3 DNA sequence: TGTGCCAGCAGTTCCCGGACAGGGGCCACGCTGGAGCAGTACTTC.

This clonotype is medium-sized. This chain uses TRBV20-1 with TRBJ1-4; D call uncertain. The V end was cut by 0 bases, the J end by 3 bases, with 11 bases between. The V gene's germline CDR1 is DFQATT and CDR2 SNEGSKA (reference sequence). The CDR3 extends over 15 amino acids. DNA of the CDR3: TGCAGTGCTAGAGATCTAGGGCACTCTAATGAAAAACTGTTTTTT. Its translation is CSARDLGHSNEKLFF.